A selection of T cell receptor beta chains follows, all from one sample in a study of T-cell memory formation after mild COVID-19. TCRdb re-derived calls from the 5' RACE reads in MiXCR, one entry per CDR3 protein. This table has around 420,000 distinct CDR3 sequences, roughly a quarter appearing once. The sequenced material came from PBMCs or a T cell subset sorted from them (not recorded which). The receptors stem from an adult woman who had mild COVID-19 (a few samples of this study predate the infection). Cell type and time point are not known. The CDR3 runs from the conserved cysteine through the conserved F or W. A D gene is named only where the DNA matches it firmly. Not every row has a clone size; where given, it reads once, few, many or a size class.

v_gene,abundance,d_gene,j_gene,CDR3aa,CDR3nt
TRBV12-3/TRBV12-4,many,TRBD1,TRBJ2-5,CASSPTGVVETQYF,TGTGCCAGCAGCCCAACAGGGGTGGTGGAGACCCAGTACTTC
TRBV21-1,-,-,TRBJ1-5,CASSKGRGRGQPQHF,TGTGCCAGCAGCAAAGGGAGGGGTCGGGGTCAGCCCCAGCATTTT
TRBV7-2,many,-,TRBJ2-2,CASSFGVNTGELFF,TGTGCCAGCAGCTTCGGGGTTAACACCGGGGAGCTGTTTTTT
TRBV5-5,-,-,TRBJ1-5,CASSLFPGRADNQPQHF,TGTGCCAGCAGCTTATTTCCGGGGCGAGCGGACAATCAGCCCCAGCATTTT
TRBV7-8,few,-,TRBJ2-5,CASSLERNRVETQYF,TGTGCCAGCAGCTTAGAGCGGAACAGGGTGGAGACCCAGTACTTC
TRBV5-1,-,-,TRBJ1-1,CASSRGTEMNTEAFF,TGCGCCAGCAGCAGAGGGACGGAAATGAACACTGAAGCTTTCTTT
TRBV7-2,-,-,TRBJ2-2,CASSSDWGTGELFF,TGTGCCAGCAGCTCCGACTGGGGCACCGGGGAGCTGTTTTTT
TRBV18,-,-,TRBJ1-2,CASSPPSGSWANYGYTF,TGTGCCAGCTCACCCCCGTCTGGGTCTTGGGCTAACTATGGCTACACCTTC
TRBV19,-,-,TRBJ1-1,CASSTGFGDTEAFF,TGTGCCAGTAGTACCGGTTTTGGGGACACTGAAGCTTTCTTT
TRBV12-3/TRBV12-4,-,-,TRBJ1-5,CASSIDQPQHF,TGTGCCAGCAGTATAGATCAGCCCCAGCATTTT
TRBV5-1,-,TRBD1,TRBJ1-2,CASTGEVGGWYGYTF,TGCGCCAGCACTGGGGAAGTAGGGGGCTGGTATGGCTACACCTTC
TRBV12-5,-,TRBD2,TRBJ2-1,CASGPVLAAGGPNEQFF,TGTGCTAGTGGCCCTGTTTTGGCAGCGGGAGGCCCCAATGAGCAGTTCTTC
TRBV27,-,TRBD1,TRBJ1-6,CASSPDRVNSPLHF,TGTGCCAGCAGTCCGGACAGGGTTAATTCACCCCTCCACTTT
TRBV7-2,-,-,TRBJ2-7,CASSLGHGSYEQYF,TGTGCCAGCAGCTTGGGACATGGATCCTACGAGCAGTACTTC
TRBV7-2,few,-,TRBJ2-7,CASSFSEYEQYF,TGTGCCAGCAGCTTCTCTGAATACGAGCAGTACTTC
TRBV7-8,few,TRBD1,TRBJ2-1,CASNPNGARGHEQFF,TGTGCCAGCAACCCCAATGGGGCCAGGGGGCATGAGCAGTTCTTC
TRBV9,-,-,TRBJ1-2,CASSVSAGPDFGYTF,TGTGCCAGCAGCGTAAGCGCCGGACCCGATTTTGGCTACACCTTC
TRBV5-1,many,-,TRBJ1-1,CASSGEGIMNTEAFF,TGCGCCAGCAGCGGGGAGGGGATTATGAACACTGAAGCTTTCTTT
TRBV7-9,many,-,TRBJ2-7,CASRPNGQTYEQYF,TGTGCCAGCAGGCCAAATGGACAGACCTACGAGCAGTACTTC
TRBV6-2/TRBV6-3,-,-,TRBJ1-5,CASSYSETDSNQPQHF,TGTGCCAGCAGTTACTCTGAGACGGATAGCAATCAGCCCCAGCATTTT
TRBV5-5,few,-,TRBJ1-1,CASSWDRLNTEAFF,TGTGCCAGCAGCTGGGACCGTCTGAACACTGAAGCTTTCTTT
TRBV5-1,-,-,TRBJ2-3,CASSLAGQREYTQYF,TGCGCCAGCAGCTTGGCTGGGCAGCGAGAGTATACGCAGTATTTT
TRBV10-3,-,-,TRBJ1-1,CAIREGINTEAFF,TGTGCCATCAGGGAGGGGATCAACACTGAAGCTTTCTTT
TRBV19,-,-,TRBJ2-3,CASTQELLSDTQYF,TGTGCCAGTACCCAGGAGCTTCTCTCAGATACGCAGTATTTT
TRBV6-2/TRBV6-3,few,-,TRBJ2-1,CASSYAFRDDNEQFF,TGTGCCAGCAGTTATGCCTTCCGGGATGATAATGAGCAGTTCTTC
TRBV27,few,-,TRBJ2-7,CASSPGTDAYEQYF,TGTGCCAGCAGCCCCGGGACGGATGCCTACGAGCAGTACTTC
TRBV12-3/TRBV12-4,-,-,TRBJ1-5,CASSGGYSNQPQHF,TGTGCCAGCAGCGGGGGGTATAGCAATCAGCCCCAGCATTTT
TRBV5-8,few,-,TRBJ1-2,CASSSRLQGLSTF,TGTGCCAGCAGCTCCCGATTGCAGGGCCTCTCGACCTTC
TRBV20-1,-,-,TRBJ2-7,CSAGTGLNEQYF,TGCAGTGCTGGAACGGGGCTAAACGAGCAGTACTTC
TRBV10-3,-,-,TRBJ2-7,CAISGKGTYEQYF,TGTGCCATCAGTGGGAAGGGGACCTACGAGCAGTACTTC
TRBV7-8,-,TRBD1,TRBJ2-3,CASSLTFPRTGNGPTDTQYF,TGTGCCAGCAGCTTAACTTTCCCGAGGACAGGGAATGGCCCCACAGATACGCAGTATTTT
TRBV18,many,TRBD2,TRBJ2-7,CASSPPAGDLSYEQYF,TGTGCCAGCTCACCTCCAGCGGGGGACCTCTCCTACGAGCAGTACTTC
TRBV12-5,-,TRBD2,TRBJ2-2,CASGFGGGYTGELFF,TGTGCTAGTGGTTTTGGGGGAGGGTACACCGGGGAGCTGTTTTTT
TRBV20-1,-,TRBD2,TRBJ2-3,CSASPRVAGSTDTQYF,TGCAGTGCTTCCCCGAGGGTAGCGGGGAGCACAGATACGCAGTATTTT
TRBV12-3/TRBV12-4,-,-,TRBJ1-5,CASSLLTEAQPQHF,TGTGCCAGCAGTTTATTGACTGAGGCTCAGCCCCAGCATTTT
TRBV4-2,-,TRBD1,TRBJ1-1,CASSQERDRGLLNTEAFF,TGTGCCAGCAGCCAAGAACGGGACAGGGGACTTTTGAACACTGAAGCTTTCTTT
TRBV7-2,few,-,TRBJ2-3,CASSYGGQLGLTDTQYF,TGTGCCAGCAGCTATGGTGGCCAGCTAGGCCTCACTGATACGCAGTATTTT
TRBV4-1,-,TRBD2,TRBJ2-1,CASSHELAGTPDEQFF,TGCGCCAGCAGCCATGAACTAGCGGGGACTCCTGATGAGCAGTTCTTC
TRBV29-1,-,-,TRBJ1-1,CSVIIGRMNTEAFF,TGCAGCGTGATAATAGGACGGATGAACACTGAAGCTTTCTTT
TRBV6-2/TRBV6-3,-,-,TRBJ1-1,CASTRGLASTEAFF,TGTGCCAGCACCAGGGGATTGGCGAGCACTGAAGCTTTCTTT